These T cell receptor beta chains were read from a single sample in a study of T cells after yellow fever vaccination. Each CDR3 protein is one row after TCRdb ran MiXCR on the 5' RACE reads. The repertoire includes approximately 610,000 distinct CDR3 sequences, about 17% of them detected once, and about 18% sits in the top ten. Here the sequenced sample was PBMCs, taken 5 days after the first yellow fever vaccination. The receptors here all came from a man aged 18-30 years who received the YFV17D yellow fever vaccine. Each CDR3 is given with its conserved first and last residue. D genes are given only for firm matches. Expanded clones get a size class; other rows say once, few or many, or leave the size out.

d_gene: -; j_gene: TRBJ2-3; v_gene: TRBV6-2/TRBV6-3; abundance: -; CDR3aa: CASTQPVGERSDTQYF; CDR3nt: TGTGCCAGCACTCAACCTGTGGGGGAGAGGTCGGATACGCAGTATTTT
d_gene: -; j_gene: TRBJ1-2; v_gene: TRBV4-1; abundance: -; CDR3aa: CASRLTLLRLGDNYGYTF; CDR3nt: TGCGCCAGCAGATTAACCCTGCTCCGGTTGGGGGATAACTATGGCTACACCTTC
d_gene: -; j_gene: TRBJ2-7; v_gene: TRBV4-3; abundance: few; CDR3aa: CASSQDRGAYEQYF; CDR3nt: TGCGCCAGCAGCCAAGACAGGGGAGCCTACGAGCAGTACTTC
d_gene: -; j_gene: TRBJ1-2; v_gene: TRBV7-2; abundance: many; CDR3aa: CASSLAPGLGYTF; CDR3nt: TGTGCCAGCAGCTTAGCGCCAGGGTTGGGCTACACCTTC
d_gene: -; j_gene: TRBJ1-2; v_gene: TRBV15; abundance: few; CDR3aa: CATSRVPINGYTF; CDR3nt: TGTGCCACCAGCAGAGTGCCCATAAATGGCTACACCTTC
d_gene: TRBD1; j_gene: TRBJ2-1; v_gene: TRBV20-1; abundance: -; CDR3aa: CSASDPGQSNEQFF; CDR3nt: TGCAGTGCTAGTGACCCGGGACAGTCCAATGAGCAGTTCTTC
d_gene: -; j_gene: TRBJ1-2; v_gene: TRBV27; abundance: few; CDR3aa: CASSPQQGTLFF; CDR3nt: TGTGCCAGCAGTCCCCAACAGGGAACCCTATTCTTC
d_gene: -; j_gene: TRBJ1-5; v_gene: TRBV6-1; abundance: -; CDR3aa: CASSLTGTFNQPQHF; CDR3nt: TGTGCCAGCAGTCTCACAGGGACATTCAATCAGCCCCAGCATTTT
d_gene: -; j_gene: TRBJ2-3; v_gene: TRBV13; abundance: few; CDR3aa: CASSLLGVGGDTQYF; CDR3nt: TGTGCCAGCAGCTTACTTGGGGTTGGAGGAGATACGCAGTATTTT
d_gene: -; j_gene: TRBJ1-5; v_gene: TRBV6-2/TRBV6-3; abundance: few; CDR3aa: CASNGGHINQPQHF; CDR3nt: TGTGCCAGCAACGGGGGCCATATAAACCAGCCCCAGCATTTT
d_gene: TRBD1; j_gene: TRBJ2-5; v_gene: TRBV5-4; abundance: -; CDR3aa: CASSKTGKKETQYF; CDR3nt: TGTGCCAGCAGCAAGACAGGGAAGAAAGAGACCCAGTACTTC